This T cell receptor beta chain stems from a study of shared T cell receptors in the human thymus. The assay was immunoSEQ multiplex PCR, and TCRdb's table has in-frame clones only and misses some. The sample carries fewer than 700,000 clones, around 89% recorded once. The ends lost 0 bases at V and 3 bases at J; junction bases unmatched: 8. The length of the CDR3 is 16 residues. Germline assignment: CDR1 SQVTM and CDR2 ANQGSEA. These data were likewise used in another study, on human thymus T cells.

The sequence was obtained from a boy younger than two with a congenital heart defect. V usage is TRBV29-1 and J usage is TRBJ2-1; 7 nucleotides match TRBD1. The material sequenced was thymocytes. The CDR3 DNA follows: TGCAGCGTTGAAGATCTCGGACAGGACATCTACAATGAGCAGTTCTTC. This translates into CSVEDLGQDIYNEQFF.